The 10 T cell receptor beta chains reported below all come from one sample, sequenced in a study of CD8 T cells in Susac syndrome. When the RNA was reverse transcribed, random hexamers were used with an input of roughly 0.45 to 1 ug. TCRdb reprocessed the immunoSEQ multiplex PCR reads via MiXCR and lists one record per CDR3 protein. There are 250,000 to 300,000 distinct CDR3 sequences in the sample; around 84% occur only once, and around 0.11% lies in the top ten. The sample consisted of CD8+ T cells from PBMCs. These receptors all come from a human donor with multiple sclerosis.

The chain carries TRBV4-2 and TRBJ1-1; 8 bases map to TRBD1. Germline V gene data show CDR1 as LGHNA and CDR2 as YNFKEQ. CDR3 length: 17 amino acids. J gave up 6 bases and V 1 base, and 13 bases lay outside the gene matches. The CDR3 DNA sequence: TGTGCCAGCAGCCAAGTGGGGCCTGACAGGGGAGAAGCTGAAGCTTTCTTT. This gives the protein CASSQVGPDRGEAEAFF.

The CDR3 protein is CASSATKGAGAYEQYF. CDR3 nucleotide sequence: TGTGCCAGCAGCGCCACAAAGGGGGCGGGGGCCTACGAGCAGTACTTC. The rearrangement joins TRBV11-2 to TRBJ2-7; D tentatively reads TRBD1 or TRBD2 (7 bases each). CDR3 length equals 16 residues. Germline values: CDR1 SGHAT, CDR2 FQNNGV. With 5 bases removed from V and 2 bases from J, the gap between germline ends came to 19 bases.

This clonotype showed up just once. The rearrangement links TRBV9 to TRBJ2-7; D unresolved. This CDR3 is 14 amino acids long. Trimming took 0 bases from V and 0 from J, leaving 7 bases between them. From germline, CDR1 is SGDLS and CDR2 YYNGEE. In DNA form, the CDR3 reads TGTGCCAGCAGCGTAGGAAAGAGCTCCTACGAGCAGTACTTC. Its translation is CASSVGKSSYEQYF.

V usage is TRBV27 and J usage is TRBJ1-5; weak D call: TRBD1 (5 bases). Trimming pared 7 bases from V and 7 bases from J, leaving 17 bases between. The CDR3 is 14 amino acids. Germline CDR1 MNHEY, CDR2 SMNVEV (reference sequence). DNA for the CDR3: TGTGCCAGCAAACTGACGGGAGGGGTCCAGCCCCAGCATTTT. Protein product: CASKLTGGVQPQHF.

This clonotype was counted only a few times. The V and J genes are TRBV4-2 and TRBJ2-1; D might be TRBD2 (5 bases). Between the trimmed V and J ends, which lost 8 bases and 0 bases, there was a span of 11 bases. Looked up from germline, CDR1 is LGHNA and CDR2 is YNFKEQ. This CDR3 region has 14 residues. CDR3 sequence reads: CASGKRTSYNEQFF. In nucleotides, the CDR3 is TGTGCCAGCGGAAAGCGGACCTCCTACAATGAGCAGTTCTTC.

The gene calls are TRBV27 and TRBJ2-7, with D uncertain. V was clipped by 5 bases and J by 5 bases, with 7 bases between them. This CDR3 is built from 11 residues. Germline loops: CDR1 MNHEY, CDR2 SMNVEV (reference sequence). CDR3 loop: CASSRNHEQYF. The CDR3 region has the DNA TGTGCCAGCAGTAGAAACCACGAGCAGTACTTC.

This clonotype was seen a handful of times. The chain is built from TRBV7-9 and TRBJ2-5; 13 nucleotides line up with TRBD2. Germline V lookup: CDR1 SEHNR, CDR2 FQNEAQ (reference sequence). The CDR3 is 16 residues long. V was clipped by 1 base and J by 6 bases; unmatched bases: 5. The CDR3 reads CASSLGLAGGSQTQYF. CDR3 bases: TGTGCCAGCAGCTTAGGACTAGCGGGAGGCTCACAGACCCAGTACTTC.

The V call is TRBV29-1, the J call TRBJ1-3; a possible D gene is TRBD1 (6 bases). Germline V gene lookup returns CDR1 SQVTM and CDR2 ANQGSEA. This CDR3 is 11 amino acids long. Trimming pared 7 bases from V and 2 bases from J, leaving 6 bases between. The CDR3 DNA reads as TGCAGCGCAGGGGCTGGAAACACCATATATTTT. It yields the protein CSAGAGNTIYF.

The chain employs TRBV20-1 and TRBJ2-7, with a tentative D call TRBD2 (5 bases). The CDR3 contains 13 residues. V was clipped by 6 bases and J by 1 base, with 13 bases between them. Germline assignment: CDR1 DFQATT and CDR2 SNEGSKA (reference sequence). The CDR3 DNA reads TGCAGTGCGGAGGACCGAAAATCCTACGAGCAGTACTTC. It is translated as CSAEDRKSYEQYF.

This chain connects TRBV27 to TRBJ1-5; D gene uncertain. In germline, CDR1 is MNHEY, CDR2 SMNVEV (reference sequence). The CDR3 has 9 residues. The V gene lost 8 bases and the J gene lost 9 bases, with 5 bases spanning the gap. The CDR3 protein is CASGRPQHF. Written as DNA, the CDR3 is TGTGCCAGCGGCCGGCCCCAGCATTTT.